The 10 T cell receptor beta chains below all came from one sample that was sequenced in a study of sequential checkpoint blockade in melanoma. Treatment here: randomized to nivolumab then ipilimumab (arm A) or the reverse (arm B). Method: immunoSEQ multiplex PCR; TCRdb's copy keeps in-frame clones and lacks some. The sample lists roughly 5,000 clones, about a sixth seen once, with over 7.5% in the top ten. The input for sequencing was tumor tissue (inferred from file names), taken from a patient given nivolumab and ipilimumab in sequence. The receptor set was obtained from a human donor with melanoma.

This clone was recorded a few times. The chain combines TRBV9 with TRBJ2-7; perhaps TRBD1 as D (6 bases). V was trimmed by 5 bases and J by 5 bases, leaving 20 bases between them. Germline V lookup: CDR1 SGDLS, CDR2 YYNGEE. The CDR3 has 15 residues. CDR3 nucleotides: TGTGCCAGCAGTGATACTTTGGACAGTTTCCACGAGCAGTACTTC. Protein: CASSDTLDSFHEQYF.

The chain recombines TRBV15 with TRBJ1-5; D might be TRBD1 (5 bases). The CDR3 length is 16 residues. Trimming took off 0 bases at V and 6 bases at J, with 15 bases between the two ends. Looked up from germline, CDR1 is LNHNV and CDR2 is YYDKDF (reference sequence). The CDR3: CATSRDWRVGGQPQHF. The DNA for the CDR3 is TGTGCCACCAGCAGAGACTGGAGGGTTGGGGGTCAGCCCCAGCATTTT.

The V gene is TRBV15, the J gene TRBJ1-5; the D is unclear. Per germline, CDR1 LNHNV and CDR2 YYDKDF (reference sequence). The CDR3 consists of 14 residues. V was shortened by 8 bases and J by 4 bases, with 15 bases between the two germline ends. CDR3 loop: CATSLGTVNQPQHF. For the CDR3, the DNA is TGTGCCACCTCTTTAGGCACAGTTAATCAGCCCCAGCATTTT.

The V call is TRBV11-3, the J call TRBJ2-7; tentative D call: TRBD1 (6 bases). Trimming shortened V by 6 bases and J by 2 bases, and 20 bases separated the two germline ends. From germline, CDR1 is SGHNT and CDR2 YENEEA. The CDR3 spans 16 residues. The CDR3: CASSRVALQGTYEQYF. In DNA, the CDR3 is TGTGCCAGCAGTCGTGTAGCGTTGCAGGGGACCTACGAGCAGTACTTC. Together with reference TRBV11-3 and TRBJ2-7, the CDR3 gives the full variable domain: EAGVVQSPRYKIIEKKQPVAFWCNPISGHNTLYWYLQNLGQGPELLIRYENEEAVDDSQLPKDRFSAERLKGVDSTLKIQPAELGDSAVYLCASSRVALQGTYEQYFGPGTRLTVT.

The chain combines TRBV6-8 with TRBJ2-7, with 7 bases aligning to TRBD1. This CDR3 region has 14 residues. Per germline, CDR1 MNHGY and CDR2 SAAAGT. V was pared by 6 bases and J by 0 bases, with 5 bases of the junction left unmatched. The CDR3 is CASRLTGNSYEQYF. In DNA, the CDR3 is TGTGCCAGCAGGTTGACAGGGAACTCCTACGAGCAGTACTTC.

The V and J genes are TRBV11-3 and TRBJ2-1; D ambiguous. Germline lookup yields CDR1 SGHNT and CDR2 YENEEA. The CDR3 runs to 14 residues. Trimming took 3 bases from V and 6 from J, leaving 12 bases between them. In nucleotides, the CDR3 is TGTGCCAGCAGCTTGACCCCCGCCAGCAATGAGCAGTTCTTC. Protein: CASSLTPASNEQFF.

This rearrangement joins TRBV15 to TRBJ1-2; TRBD1 agrees at 7 bases. This CDR3 spans 15 amino acids. Germline lookup yields CDR1 LNHNV and CDR2 YYDKDF (reference sequence). J lost 3 bases, V lost 8 bases, and 12 bases had no gene match. CDR3 amino acids: CATSVLAGGHYGYTF. The CDR3 region has the DNA TGTGCCACCTCTGTCCTGGCAGGGGGACACTATGGCTACACCTTC.

This clone appeared a few times. The chain employs TRBV9 and TRBJ1-1; no definite D call. Trimming left V 4 bases short and J 5 bases short, with 12 bases between. The germline gives CDR1 SGDLS, CDR2 YYNGEE. This CDR3 has 13 amino acids. The CDR3 DNA is TGTGCCAGCAGCCTAGACCGGGTAACTGAAGCTTTCTTT. Its protein is CASSLDRVTEAFF.

This clone came up many times. Here the CDR3 DNA reads TGTGCCAGCAGCTTGGGCCCGGGACAGTTCTACGAGCAGTACTTC. This sequence encodes CASSLGPGQFYEQYF. The genes are TRBV11-3 and TRBJ2-7; 7 bases align to TRBD1. Germline V lookup: CDR1 SGHNT, CDR2 YENEEA. The J segment lost 3 bases and the V segment lost 3 bases, leaving 8 bases of the junction unmatched. The CDR3 consists of 15 residues.

This clone came up a few times. The chain couples TRBV11-3 to TRBJ2-7; no clear D gene. The V and J ends lost 5 bases and 0 bases respectively, with 11 bases between them. This CDR3 comprises 14 residues. Germline assignment: CDR1 SGHNT and CDR2 YENEEA. The DNA for the CDR3 is TGTGCCAGCAGCAACGCGACCCTCTCCTACGAGCAGTACTTC. This gives the protein CASSNATLSYEQYF.